This T cell receptor (beta chain) derives from a study of identical twins. This clonotype was found a few times. CDR3 length: 16 amino acids. Trimming at V came to 5 bases and at J to 7 bases, leaving 8 bases not matched to a gene. Each CDR3 protein is one row after TCRdb ran MiXCR on the 5' RACE reads. The sample lists 250,000 to 350,000 distinct CDR3 sequences; roughly 10% were seen once. The same sample was also used in a study of yellow fever vaccine responses in identical twins.

The receptor was isolated from a woman younger than 30 in good health. The material sequenced was CD8+ T cells sorted from blood. The J gene is TRBJ2-2, the V gene TRBV12-3 or TRBV12-4; 12 positions agree with TRBD1. This chain's CDR3 is CASSLPGQGANGELFF. The CDR3 coding sequence is TGTGCCAGCAGTCTTCCGGGACAGGGGGCGAACGGGGAGCTGTTTTTT.